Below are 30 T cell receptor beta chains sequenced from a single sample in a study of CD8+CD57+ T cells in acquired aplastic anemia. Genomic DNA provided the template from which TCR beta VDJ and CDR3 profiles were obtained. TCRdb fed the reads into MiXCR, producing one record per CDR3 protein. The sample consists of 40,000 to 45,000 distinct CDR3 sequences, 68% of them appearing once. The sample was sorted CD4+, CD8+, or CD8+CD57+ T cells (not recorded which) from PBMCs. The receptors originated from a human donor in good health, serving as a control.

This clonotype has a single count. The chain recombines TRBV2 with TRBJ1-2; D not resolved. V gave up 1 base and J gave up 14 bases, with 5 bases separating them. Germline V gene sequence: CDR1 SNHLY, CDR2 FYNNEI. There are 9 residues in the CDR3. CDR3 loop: CASSEVVTF. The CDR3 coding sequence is TGTGCCAGCAGTGAAGTAGTTACCTTC.

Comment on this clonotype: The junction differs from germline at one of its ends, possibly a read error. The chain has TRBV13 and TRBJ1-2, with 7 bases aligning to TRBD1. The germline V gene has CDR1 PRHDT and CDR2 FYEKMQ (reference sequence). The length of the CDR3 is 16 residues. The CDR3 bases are TGTGCCAGCAGCTTAGGGGGAGGGGGCTCGGACTACGGCTACACCTTC. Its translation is CASSLGGGGSDYGYTF.

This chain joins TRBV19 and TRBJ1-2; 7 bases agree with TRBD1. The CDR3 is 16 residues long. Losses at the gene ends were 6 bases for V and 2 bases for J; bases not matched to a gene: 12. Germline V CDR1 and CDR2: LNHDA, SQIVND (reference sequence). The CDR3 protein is CASSPLGDRANYGYTF. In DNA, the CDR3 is TGTGCCAGTAGCCCCCTCGGGGACAGAGCGAACTATGGCTACACCTTC.

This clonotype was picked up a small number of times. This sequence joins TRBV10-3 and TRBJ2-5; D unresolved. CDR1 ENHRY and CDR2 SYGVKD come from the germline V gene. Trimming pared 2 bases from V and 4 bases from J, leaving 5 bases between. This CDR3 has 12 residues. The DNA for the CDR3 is TGTGCCATCAGTGAGACCTTAGAGACCCAGTACTTC. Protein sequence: CAISETLETQYF.

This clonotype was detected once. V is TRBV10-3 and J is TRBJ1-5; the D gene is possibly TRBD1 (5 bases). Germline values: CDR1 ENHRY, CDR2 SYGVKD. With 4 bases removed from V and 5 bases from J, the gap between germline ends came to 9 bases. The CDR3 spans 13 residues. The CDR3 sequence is CAISVGGDQPQHF. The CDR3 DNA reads TGTGCCATCAGTGTAGGAGGGGATCAGCCCCAGCATTTT.

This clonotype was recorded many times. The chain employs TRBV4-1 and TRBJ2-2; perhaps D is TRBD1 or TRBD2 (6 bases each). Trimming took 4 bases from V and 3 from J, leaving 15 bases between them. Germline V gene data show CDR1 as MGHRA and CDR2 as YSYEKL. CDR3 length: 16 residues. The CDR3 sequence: CASSPSRGPYTGELFF. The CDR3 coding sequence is TGCGCCAGCAGCCCTAGCCGGGGGCCGTACACCGGGGAGCTGTTTTTT.

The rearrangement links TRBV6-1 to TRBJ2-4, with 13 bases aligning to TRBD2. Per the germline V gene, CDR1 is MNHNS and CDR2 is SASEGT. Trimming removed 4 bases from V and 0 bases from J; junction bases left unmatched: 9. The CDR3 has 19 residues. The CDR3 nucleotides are TGTGCCAGCAGTGGACCGGGACTAGCGGGGTCCAAAGCCAAAAACATTCAGTACTTC. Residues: CASSGPGLAGSKAKNIQYF.

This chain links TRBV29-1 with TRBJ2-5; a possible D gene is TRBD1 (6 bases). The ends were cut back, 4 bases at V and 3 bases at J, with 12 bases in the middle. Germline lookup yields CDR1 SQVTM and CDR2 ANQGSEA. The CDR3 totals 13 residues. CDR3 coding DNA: TGCAGCGTTGGGGTGGGACATAAAGAGACCCAGTACTTC. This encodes CSVGVGHKETQYF.

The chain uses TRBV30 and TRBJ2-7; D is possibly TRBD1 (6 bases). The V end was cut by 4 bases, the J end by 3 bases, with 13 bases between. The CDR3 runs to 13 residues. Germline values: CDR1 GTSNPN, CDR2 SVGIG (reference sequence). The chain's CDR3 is CAWTGTLDYEQYF. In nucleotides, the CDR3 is TGTGCCTGGACCGGGACACTAGACTACGAGCAGTACTTC.

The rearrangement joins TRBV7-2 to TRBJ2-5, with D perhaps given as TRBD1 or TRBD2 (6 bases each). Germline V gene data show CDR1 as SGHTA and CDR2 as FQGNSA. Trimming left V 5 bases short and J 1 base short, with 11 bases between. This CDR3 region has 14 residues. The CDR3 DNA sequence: TGTGCCAGCAGCAGTCGGGGGCGCCAAGAGACCCAGTACTTC. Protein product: CASSSRGRQETQYF.

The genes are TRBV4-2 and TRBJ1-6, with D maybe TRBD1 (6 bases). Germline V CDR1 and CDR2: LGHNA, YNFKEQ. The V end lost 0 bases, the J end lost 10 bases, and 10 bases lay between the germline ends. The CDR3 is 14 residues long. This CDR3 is CASSQDNRESPLHF. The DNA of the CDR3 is TGTGCCAGCAGCCAAGATAACAGGGAATCACCCCTCCACTTT.

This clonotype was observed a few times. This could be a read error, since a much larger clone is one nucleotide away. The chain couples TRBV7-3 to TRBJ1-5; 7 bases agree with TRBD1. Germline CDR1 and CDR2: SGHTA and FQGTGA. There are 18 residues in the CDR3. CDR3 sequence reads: CASSLTQPQGFNCQPRHF. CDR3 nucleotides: TGTGCCAGCAGCTTAACCCAACCACAGGGGTTTAATTGTCAGCCCCGGCATTTT.

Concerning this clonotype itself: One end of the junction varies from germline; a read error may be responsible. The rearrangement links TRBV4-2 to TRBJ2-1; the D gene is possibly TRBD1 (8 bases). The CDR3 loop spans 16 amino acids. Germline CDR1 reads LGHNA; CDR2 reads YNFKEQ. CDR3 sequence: CASSQDGQGGYNEQLF. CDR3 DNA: TGTGCCAGCAGCCAAGACGGACAGGGAGGGTACAATGAGCAGCTCTTC.

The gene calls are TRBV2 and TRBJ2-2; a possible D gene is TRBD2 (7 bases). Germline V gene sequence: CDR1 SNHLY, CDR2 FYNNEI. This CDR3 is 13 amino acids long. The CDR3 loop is CVASGTRSGELFF. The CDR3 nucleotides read TGTGTTGCAAGCGGGACAAGGAGCGGGGAGCTGTTTTTT.

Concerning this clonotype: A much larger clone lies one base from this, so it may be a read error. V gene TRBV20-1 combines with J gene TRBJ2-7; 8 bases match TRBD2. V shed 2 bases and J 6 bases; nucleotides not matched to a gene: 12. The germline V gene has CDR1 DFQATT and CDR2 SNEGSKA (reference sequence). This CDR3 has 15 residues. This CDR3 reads CSARNPGRGGVEQYF. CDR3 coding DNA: TGCAGTGCTAGAAACCCGGGACGGGGGGGCGTCGAGCAGTACTTC.

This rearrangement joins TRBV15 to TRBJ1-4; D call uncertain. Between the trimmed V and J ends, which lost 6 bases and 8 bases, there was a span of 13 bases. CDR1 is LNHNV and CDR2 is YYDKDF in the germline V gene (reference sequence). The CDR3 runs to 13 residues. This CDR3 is CATRALFKEKLFF. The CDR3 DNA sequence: TGTGCCACCAGGGCGCTTTTTAAGGAAAAACTGTTTTTT.

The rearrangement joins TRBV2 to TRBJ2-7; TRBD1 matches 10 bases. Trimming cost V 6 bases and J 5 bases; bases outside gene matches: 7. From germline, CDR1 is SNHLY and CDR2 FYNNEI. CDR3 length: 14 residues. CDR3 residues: CASRRVGTGDEQYF. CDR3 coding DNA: TGTGCCAGCAGGAGAGTGGGGACAGGGGACGAGCAGTACTTC.

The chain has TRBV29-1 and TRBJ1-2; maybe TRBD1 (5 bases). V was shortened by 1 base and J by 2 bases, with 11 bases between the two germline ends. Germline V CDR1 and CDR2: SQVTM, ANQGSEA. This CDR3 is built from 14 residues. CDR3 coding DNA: TGCAGCGTTGAAGGACAGCTTAGGAACTATGGCTACACCTTC. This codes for CSVEGQLRNYGYTF.

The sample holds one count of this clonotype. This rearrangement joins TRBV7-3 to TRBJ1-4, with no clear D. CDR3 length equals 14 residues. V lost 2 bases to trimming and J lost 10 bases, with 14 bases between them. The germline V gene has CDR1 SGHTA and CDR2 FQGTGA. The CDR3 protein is CASSLDGERGKLFF. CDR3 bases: TGTGCCAGCAGCTTAGACGGGGAGCGGGGAAAACTGTTTTTT.

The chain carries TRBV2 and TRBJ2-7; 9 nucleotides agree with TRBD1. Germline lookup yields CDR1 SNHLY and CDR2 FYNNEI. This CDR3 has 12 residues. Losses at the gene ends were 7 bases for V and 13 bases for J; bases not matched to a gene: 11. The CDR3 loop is CASKKGQGQRYF. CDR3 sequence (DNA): TGTGCCAGCAAAAAGGGACAGGGCCAACGTTACTTC.

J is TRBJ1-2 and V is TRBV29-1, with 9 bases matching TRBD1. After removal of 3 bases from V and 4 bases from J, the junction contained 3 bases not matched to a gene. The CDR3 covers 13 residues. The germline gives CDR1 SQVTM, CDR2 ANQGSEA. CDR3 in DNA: TGCAGCGTTGAGACAGGGGGAAGCTATGGCTACACCTTC. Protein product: CSVETGGSYGYTF.

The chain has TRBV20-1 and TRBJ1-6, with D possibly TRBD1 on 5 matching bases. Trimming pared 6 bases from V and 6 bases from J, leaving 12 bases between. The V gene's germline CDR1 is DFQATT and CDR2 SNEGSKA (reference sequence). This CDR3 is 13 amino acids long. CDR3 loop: CSATDSLNSPLHF. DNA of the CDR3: TGCAGTGCCACAGACAGCCTTAATTCACCCCTCCACTTT.

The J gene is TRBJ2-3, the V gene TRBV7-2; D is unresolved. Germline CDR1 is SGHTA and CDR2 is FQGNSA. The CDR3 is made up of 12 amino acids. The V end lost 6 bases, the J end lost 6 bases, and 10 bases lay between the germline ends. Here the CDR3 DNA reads TGTGCCAGCAGTGTTAAAGGGGATACGCAGTATTTT. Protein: CASSVKGDTQYF.

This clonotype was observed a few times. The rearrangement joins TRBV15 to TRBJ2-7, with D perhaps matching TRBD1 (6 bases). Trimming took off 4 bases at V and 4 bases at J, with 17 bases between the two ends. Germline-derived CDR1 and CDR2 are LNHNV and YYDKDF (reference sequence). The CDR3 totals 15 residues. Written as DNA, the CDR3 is TGTGCCACCAGCACCTACGGGACACAAAGTTACGAGCAGTACTTC. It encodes CATSTYGTQSYEQYF.

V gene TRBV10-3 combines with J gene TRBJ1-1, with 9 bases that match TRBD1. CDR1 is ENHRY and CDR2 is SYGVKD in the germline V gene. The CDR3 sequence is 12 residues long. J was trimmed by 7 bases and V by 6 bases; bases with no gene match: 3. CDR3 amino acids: CAISRTGDEAFF. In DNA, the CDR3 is TGTGCCATCAGCCGGACAGGGGATGAAGCTTTCTTT.

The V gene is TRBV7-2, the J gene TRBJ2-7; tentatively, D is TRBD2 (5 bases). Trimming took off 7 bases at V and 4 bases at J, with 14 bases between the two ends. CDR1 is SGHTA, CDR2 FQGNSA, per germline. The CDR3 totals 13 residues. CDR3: CASNSFSGYEQYF. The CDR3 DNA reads TGTGCCAGCAACTCATTTTCGGGATACGAGCAGTACTTC.

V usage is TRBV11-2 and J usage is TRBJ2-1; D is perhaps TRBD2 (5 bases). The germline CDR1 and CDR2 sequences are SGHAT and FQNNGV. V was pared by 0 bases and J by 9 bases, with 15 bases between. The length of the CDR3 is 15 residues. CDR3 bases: TGTGCCAGCAGCTTAGACGATACCGGAGGTATTGAGCAGTTCTTC. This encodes CASSLDDTGGIEQFF. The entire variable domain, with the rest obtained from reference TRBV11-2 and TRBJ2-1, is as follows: EAGVAQSPRYKIIEKRQSVAFWCNPISGHATLYWYQQILGQGPKLLIQFQNNGVVDDSQLPKDRFSAERLKGVDSTLKIQPAKLEDSAVYLCASSLDDTGGIEQFFGPGTRLTVL.

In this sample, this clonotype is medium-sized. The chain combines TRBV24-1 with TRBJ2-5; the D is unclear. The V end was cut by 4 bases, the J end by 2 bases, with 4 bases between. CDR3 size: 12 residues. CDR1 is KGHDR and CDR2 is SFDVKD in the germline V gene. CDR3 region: CATSDRQETQYF. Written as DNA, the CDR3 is TGTGCCACCAGTGACAGACAAGAGACCCAGTACTTC.

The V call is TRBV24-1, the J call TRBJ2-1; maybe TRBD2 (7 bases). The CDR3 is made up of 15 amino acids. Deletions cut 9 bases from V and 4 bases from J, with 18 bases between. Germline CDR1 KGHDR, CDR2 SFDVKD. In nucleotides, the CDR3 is TGTGCCACCGGACGCGAAGCGGGACAATACAATGAGCAGTTCTTC. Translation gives CATGREAGQYNEQFF.

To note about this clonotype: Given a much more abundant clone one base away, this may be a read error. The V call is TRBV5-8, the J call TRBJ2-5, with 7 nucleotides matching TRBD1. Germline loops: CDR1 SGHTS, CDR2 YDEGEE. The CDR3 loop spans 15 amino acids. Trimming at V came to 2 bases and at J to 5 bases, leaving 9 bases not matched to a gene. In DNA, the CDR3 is TGTGCCAGCAGCTTAGTGACAAGGGGACAGGAGACCCAGTACTTC. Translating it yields CASSLVTRGQETQYF. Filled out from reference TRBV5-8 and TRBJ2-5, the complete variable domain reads EAGVTQSPTHLIKTRGQQATLRCSPISGHTSVYWYQQALGLGLQFLLWYDEGEERNRGNFPPRFSGRQFPNYSSELNVNALELEDSALYLCASSLVTRGQETQYFGPGTRLLVL.